The present TCR beta chain was sequenced within a study of graft-versus-host responses after intestinal transplantation. Study summary: Transplants were multivisceral, liver-intestinal, or isolated intestinal.

Only in-frame clones appear in the TCRdb table, and some are missing; sequencing was by immunoSEQ multiplex PCR. The table lists fewer than 50,000 clones, approximately 88% of them singletons. Unmatched junction bases numbered 4, after V lost 1 base and J lost 4 bases. The germline CDR1 and CDR2 sequences are SGHNT and YYREEE (reference sequence). The CDR3 contains 15 residues. The study, taken as a whole, reports: Recipient marrow harbored GvH clones, some of which surfaced first in ileum or blood. High graft-versus-host to host-versus-graft clonal ratios were seen in allografts of patients with graft-donor T cell macrochimerism.

This clone was counted a single time. The target antigen is unknown. This sample comprised unstimulated CD4+ T cells sorted from spleen or lymph node cells, obtained before transplant. The V gene is TRBV5-4, the J gene TRBJ2-2; the match to TRBD2 covers 7 bases. The receptor was isolated from a human donor who was the organ donor for an intestinal transplant. For the CDR3, the DNA is TGTGCCAGCAGCTTGCGGCGGGAGAGCACCGGGGAGCTGTTTTTT. Translation: CASSLRRESTGELFF.